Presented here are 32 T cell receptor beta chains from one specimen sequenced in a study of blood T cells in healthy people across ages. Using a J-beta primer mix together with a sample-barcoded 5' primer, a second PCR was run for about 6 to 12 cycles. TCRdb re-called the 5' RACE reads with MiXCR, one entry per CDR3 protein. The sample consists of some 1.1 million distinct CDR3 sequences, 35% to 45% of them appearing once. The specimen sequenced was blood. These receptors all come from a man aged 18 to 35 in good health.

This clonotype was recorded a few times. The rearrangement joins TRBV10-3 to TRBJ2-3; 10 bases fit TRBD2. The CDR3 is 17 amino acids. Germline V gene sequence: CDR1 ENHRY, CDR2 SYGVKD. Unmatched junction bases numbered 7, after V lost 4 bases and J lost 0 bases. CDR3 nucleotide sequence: TGTGCCATCAGTGGCCTAGCGGGGGATATTAGCACAGATACGCAGTATTTT. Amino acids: CAISGLAGDISTDTQYF.

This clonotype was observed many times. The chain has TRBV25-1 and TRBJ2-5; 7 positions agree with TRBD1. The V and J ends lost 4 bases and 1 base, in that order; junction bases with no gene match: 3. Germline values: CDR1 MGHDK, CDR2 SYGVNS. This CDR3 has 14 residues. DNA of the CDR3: TGTGCCAGCAGTGTTAGGGACAGCCAAGAGACCCAGTACTTC. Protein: CASSVRDSQETQYF.

In nucleotides, the CDR3 is TGTGCCAGCAGCTTCGGGGGGAGTACTTACGAGCAGTACTTC. The encoded protein is CASSFGGSTYEQYF. The chain has TRBV7-2 and TRBJ2-7; 7 nucleotides line up with TRBD2. The V gene's germline CDR1 is SGHTA and CDR2 FQGNSA. This CDR3 comprises 14 residues. Trimming took 3 bases from V and 4 from J; bases not matched to a gene: 6.

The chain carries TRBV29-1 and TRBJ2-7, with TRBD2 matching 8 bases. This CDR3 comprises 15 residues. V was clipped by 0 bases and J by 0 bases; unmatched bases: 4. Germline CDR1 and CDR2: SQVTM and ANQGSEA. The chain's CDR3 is CSVEDRGGLSYEQYF. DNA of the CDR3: TGCAGCGTTGAAGATCGGGGGGGACTCTCCTACGAGCAGTACTTC.

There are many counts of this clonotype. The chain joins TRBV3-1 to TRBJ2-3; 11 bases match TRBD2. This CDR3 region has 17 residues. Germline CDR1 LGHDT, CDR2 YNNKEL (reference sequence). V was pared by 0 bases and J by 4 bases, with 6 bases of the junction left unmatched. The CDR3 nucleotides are TGTGCCAGCAGCCAAGAGGTAGCGGGGGGGCGATCAGATACGCAGTATTTT. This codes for CASSQEVAGGRSDTQYF.

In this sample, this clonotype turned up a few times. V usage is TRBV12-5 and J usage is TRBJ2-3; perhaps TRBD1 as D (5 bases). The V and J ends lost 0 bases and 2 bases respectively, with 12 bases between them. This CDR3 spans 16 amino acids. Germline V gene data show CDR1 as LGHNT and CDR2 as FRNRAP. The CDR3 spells CASGLVRTKITDTQYF. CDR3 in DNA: TGTGCTAGTGGTTTGGTCCGGACAAAGATCACAGATACGCAGTATTTT.

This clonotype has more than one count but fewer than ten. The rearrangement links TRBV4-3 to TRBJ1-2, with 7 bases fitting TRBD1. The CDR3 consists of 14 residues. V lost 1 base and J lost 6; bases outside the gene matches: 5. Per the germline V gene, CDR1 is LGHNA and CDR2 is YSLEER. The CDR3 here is CASSQGRDSHGYTF. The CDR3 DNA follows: TGCGCCAGCAGCCAAGGCCGGGACAGTCATGGCTACACCTTC.

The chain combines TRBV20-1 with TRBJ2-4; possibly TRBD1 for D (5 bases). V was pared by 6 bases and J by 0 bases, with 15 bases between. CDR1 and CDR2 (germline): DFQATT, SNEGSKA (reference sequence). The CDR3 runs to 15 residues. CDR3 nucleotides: TGCAGTGCCCCGGACACCACACTAGCCAAAAACATTCAGTACTTC. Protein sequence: CSAPDTTLAKNIQYF.

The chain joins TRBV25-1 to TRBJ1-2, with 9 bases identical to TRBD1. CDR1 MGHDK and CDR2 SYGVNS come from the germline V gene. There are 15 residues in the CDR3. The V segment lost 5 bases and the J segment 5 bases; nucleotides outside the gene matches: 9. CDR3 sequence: CASSPTGTGLYGYTF. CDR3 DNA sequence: TGTGCCAGCAGTCCTACCGGGACAGGGTTGTATGGCTACACCTTC.

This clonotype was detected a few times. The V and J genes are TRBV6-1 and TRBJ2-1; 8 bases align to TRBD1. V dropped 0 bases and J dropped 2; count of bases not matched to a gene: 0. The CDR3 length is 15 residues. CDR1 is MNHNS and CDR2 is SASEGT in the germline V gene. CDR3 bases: TGTGCCAGCAGTGAAGCGGACAGGGCCTACAATGAGCAGTTCTTC. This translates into CASSEADRAYNEQFF.

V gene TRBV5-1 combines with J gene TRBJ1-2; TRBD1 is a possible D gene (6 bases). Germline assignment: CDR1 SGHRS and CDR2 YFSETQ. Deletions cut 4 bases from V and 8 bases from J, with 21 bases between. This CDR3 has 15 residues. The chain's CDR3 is CASSPAAGEDGGYTF. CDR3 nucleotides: TGCGCCAGCAGCCCGGCTGCAGGGGAAGACGGCGGCTACACCTTC.

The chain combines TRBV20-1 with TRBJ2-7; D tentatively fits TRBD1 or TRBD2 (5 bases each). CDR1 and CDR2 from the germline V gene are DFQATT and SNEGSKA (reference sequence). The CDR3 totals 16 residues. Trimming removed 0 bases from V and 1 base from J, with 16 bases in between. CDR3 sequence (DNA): TGCAGTGCTAGAGATGGGGTTAGGGACCCTTCCTACGAGCAGTACTTC. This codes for CSARDGVRDPSYEQYF.

The CDR3 DNA follows: TGTGCCAGCAGAAGCAAGAACACTGAAGCTTTCTTT. Encoded protein: CASRSKNTEAFF. V is TRBV2 and J is TRBJ1-1; no reliable D call. Germline assignment: CDR1 SNHLY and CDR2 FYNNEI. V was pared by 6 bases and J by 1 base, with 6 bases between. This CDR3 spans 12 amino acids.

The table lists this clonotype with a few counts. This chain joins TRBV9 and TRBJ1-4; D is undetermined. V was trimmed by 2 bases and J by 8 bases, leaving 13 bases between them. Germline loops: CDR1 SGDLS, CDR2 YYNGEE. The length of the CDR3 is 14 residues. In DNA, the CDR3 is TGTGCCAGCAGCGTCACGGGGAGTCGGGAAAAACTGTTTTTT. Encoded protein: CASSVTGSREKLFF.

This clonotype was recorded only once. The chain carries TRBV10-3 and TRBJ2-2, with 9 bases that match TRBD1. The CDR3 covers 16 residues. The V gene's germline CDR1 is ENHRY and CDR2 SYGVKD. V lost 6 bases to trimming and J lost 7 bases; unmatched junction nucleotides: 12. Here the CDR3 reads CAISDPDRGMIGELFF. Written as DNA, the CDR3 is TGTGCCATCAGCGACCCAGACAGGGGGATGATCGGGGAGCTGTTTTTT.

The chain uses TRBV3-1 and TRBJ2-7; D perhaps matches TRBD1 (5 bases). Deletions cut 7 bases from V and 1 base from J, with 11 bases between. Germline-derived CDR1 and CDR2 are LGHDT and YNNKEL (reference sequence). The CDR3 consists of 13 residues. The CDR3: CASMPTASYEQYF. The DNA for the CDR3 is TGTGCCAGCATGCCGACAGCATCCTACGAGCAGTACTTC.

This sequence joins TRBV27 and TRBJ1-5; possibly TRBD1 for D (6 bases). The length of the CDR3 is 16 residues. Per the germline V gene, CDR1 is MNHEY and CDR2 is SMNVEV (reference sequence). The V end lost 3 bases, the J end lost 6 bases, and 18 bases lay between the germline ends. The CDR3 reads CASSFQKGGSGQPQHF. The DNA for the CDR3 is TGTGCCAGCAGTTTTCAAAAGGGGGGGAGCGGTCAGCCCCAGCATTTT.

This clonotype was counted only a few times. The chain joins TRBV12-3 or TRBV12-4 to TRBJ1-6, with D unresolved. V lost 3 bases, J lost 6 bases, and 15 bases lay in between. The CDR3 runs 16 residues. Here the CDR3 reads CASSFGGSVGNSPLHF. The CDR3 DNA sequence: TGTGCCAGCAGTTTCGGCGGCTCGGTCGGTAATTCACCCCTCCACTTT.

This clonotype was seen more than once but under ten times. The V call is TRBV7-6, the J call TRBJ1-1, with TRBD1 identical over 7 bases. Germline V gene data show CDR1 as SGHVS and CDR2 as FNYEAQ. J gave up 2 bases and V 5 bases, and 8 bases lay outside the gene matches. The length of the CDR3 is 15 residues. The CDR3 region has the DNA TGTGCCAGCAGCGCCGGACAGGAGAGAAACACTGAAGCTTTCTTT. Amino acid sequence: CASSAGQERNTEAFF.

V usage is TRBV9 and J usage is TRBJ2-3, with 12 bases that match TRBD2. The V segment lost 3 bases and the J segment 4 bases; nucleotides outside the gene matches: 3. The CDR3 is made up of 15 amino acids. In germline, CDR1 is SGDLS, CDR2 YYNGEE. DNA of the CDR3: TGTGCCAGCAGCGCTAGCGGGGGGGCCGCAGATACGCAGTATTTT. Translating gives CASSASGGAADTQYF.

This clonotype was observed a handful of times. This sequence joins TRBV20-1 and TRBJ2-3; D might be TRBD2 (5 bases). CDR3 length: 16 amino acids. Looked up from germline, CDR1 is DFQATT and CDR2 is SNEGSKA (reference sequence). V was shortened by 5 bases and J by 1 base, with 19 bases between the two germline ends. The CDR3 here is CSAHARGSPGTDTQYF. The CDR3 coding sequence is TGCAGTGCTCATGCCCGGGGAAGCCCCGGCACAGATACGCAGTATTTT.

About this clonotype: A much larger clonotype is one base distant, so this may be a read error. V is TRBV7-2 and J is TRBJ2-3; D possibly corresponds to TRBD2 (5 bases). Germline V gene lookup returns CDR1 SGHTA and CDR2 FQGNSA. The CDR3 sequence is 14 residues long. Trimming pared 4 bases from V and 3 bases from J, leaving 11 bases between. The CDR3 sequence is CASSWGAVTDTQYF. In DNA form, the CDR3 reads TGTGCCAGCAGCTGGGGAGCGGTAACAGATACGCAGTATTTT.

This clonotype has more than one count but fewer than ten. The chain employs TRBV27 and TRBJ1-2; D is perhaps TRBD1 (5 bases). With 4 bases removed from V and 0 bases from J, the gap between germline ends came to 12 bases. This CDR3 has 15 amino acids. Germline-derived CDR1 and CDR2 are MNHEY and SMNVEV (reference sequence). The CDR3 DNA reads TGTGCCAGCAGTTGGGGCGGGAGCGCTAACTATGGCTACACCTTC. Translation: CASSWGGSANYGYTF.

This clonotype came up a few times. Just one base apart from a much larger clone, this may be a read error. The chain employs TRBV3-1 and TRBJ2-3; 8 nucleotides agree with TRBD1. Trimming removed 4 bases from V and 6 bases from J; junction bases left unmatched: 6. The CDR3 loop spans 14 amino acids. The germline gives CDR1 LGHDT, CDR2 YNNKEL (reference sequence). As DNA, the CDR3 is TGTGCCAGCAGCCGAAGGACAGGGTCCGATACGCAGTATTTT. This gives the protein CASSRRTGSDTQYF.

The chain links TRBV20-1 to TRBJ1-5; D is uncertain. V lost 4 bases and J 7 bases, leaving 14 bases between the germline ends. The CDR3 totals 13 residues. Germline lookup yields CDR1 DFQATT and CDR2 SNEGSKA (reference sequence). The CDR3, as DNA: TGCAGTGCTAAACCCGGGTCTAGACAGCCCCAGCATTTT. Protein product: CSAKPGSRQPQHF.

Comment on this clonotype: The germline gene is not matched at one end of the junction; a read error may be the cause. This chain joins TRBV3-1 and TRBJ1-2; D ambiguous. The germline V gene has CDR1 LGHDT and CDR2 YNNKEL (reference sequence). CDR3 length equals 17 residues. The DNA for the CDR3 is TGCGCCAGCAGCCAAGATCCCAGGACCGTAGTAAATGAGGGCTACACCTTC. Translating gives CASSQDPRTVVNEGYTF.

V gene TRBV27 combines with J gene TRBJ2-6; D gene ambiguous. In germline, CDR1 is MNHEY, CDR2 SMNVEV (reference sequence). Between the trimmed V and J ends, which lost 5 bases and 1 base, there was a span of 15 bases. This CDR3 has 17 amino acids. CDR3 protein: CASSGMGRKSGANVLTF. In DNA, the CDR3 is TGTGCCAGCAGTGGGATGGGAAGGAAATCTGGGGCCAACGTCCTGACTTTC.

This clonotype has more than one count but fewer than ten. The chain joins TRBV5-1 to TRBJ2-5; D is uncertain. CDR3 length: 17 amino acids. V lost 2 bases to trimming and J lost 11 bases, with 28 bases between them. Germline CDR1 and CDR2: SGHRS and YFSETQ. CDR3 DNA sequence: TGCGCCAGCAGCTTTGGCAGACGACACCGAAGCTACAATGAGCAGTACTTC. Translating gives CASSFGRRHRSYNEQYF.

The CDR3 DNA reads TGTGCCAGCAGTGAAGCCGCCGTAGGGCGCAGAACTGAAGCTTTCTTT. This encodes CASSEAAVGRRTEAFF. The chain uses TRBV6-1 and TRBJ1-1; the D is unclear. This CDR3 is built from 16 residues. V was shortened by 0 bases and J by 5 bases, with 16 bases between the two germline ends. Germline values: CDR1 MNHNS, CDR2 SASEGT.

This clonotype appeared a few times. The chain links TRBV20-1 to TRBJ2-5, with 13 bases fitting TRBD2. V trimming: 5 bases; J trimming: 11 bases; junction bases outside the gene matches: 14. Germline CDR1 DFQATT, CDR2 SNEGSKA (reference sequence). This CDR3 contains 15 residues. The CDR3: CSAPEGTSGIDEQYF. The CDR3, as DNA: TGCAGTGCTCCAGAAGGGACTAGCGGGATAGATGAGCAGTACTTC.

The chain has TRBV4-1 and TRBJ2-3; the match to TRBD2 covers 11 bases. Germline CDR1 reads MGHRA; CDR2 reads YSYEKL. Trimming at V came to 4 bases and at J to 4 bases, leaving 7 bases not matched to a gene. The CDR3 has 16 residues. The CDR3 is CASSPHLAGGADTQYF. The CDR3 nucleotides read TGCGCCAGCAGCCCACATCTAGCGGGGGGCGCAGATACGCAGTATTTT.

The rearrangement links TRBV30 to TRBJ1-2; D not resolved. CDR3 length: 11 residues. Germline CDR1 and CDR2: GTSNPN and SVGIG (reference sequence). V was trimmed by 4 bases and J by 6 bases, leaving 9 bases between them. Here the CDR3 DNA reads TGTGCCTGGATGGGAGCTCATGGCTACACCTTC. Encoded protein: CAWMGAHGYTF.